The 21 T cell receptor beta chains reported below all come from one sample, sequenced in a study of blood T cell repertoires in COVID-19. Libraries were prepared by immunoSEQ multiplex PCR; TCRdb keeps only in-frame clonotypes and omits some of them. This sample carries approximately 110,000 clones, approximately 87% of them seen once, and the ten largest clones take 18%. Source material: peripheral blood. The receptor set was obtained from a woman in her sixties or seventies with acute or convalescent COVID-19.

A few counts support this clone. The rearrangement joins TRBV7-9 to TRBJ2-1; D may be TRBD2 (5 bases). The germline V and J ends were trimmed by 5 bases and 9 bases, with 14 bases remaining between them. This CDR3 has 13 residues. CDR1 SEHNR and CDR2 FQNEAQ come from the germline V gene (reference sequence). The CDR3 region is CASSPRFGGEQFF. CDR3 bases: TGTGCCAGCAGCCCTCGGTTCGGAGGTGAGCAGTTCTTC.

The CDR3 here is CAGKWGSSYNSPLHF. The CDR3 DNA follows: TGTGCCGGCAAGTGGGGCAGTTCCTATAATTCACCCCTCCACTTT. The chain carries TRBV30 and TRBJ1-6; a possible D gene is TRBD1 (5 bases). The germline V gene has CDR1 GTSNPN and CDR2 SVGIG (reference sequence). The length of the CDR3 is 15 residues. Trimming took 8 bases from V and 1 from J, leaving 15 bases between them.

A single count supports this clone. V and J are TRBV30 and TRBJ2-1; a possible D gene is TRBD2 (6 bases). The germline gives CDR1 GTSNPN, CDR2 SVGIG (reference sequence). Trimming took 7 bases from V and 8 from J, leaving 21 bases between them. This CDR3 is built from 14 residues. CDR3 residues: CAFNWVAPGDEQFF. Written as DNA, the CDR3 is TGTGCCTTCAATTGGGTAGCCCCGGGGGATGAGCAGTTCTTC.

V usage is TRBV4-1 and J usage is TRBJ2-2, with TRBD2 identical over 10 bases. V shed 1 base and J 3 bases; nucleotides not matched to a gene: 5. The length of the CDR3 is 17 residues. Per the germline V gene, CDR1 is MGHRA and CDR2 is YSYEKL. The CDR3 DNA reads as TGCGCCAGCAGCCAAGGAGCTAGCGGGGGCTACACCGGGGAGCTGTTTTTT. Translated: CASSQGASGGYTGELFF.

The V and J genes are TRBV9 and TRBJ2-7; D is unclear. The CDR3 consists of 14 residues. The germline V gene encodes CDR1 SGDLS and CDR2 YYNGEE. V lost 0 bases, J lost 1 base, and 8 bases lay in between. This chain's CDR3 is CASSVGVRSYEQYF. The DNA of the CDR3 is TGTGCCAGCAGCGTAGGGGTGAGGTCCTACGAGCAGTACTTC.

CDR3 residues: CASSRGNQPQHF. CDR3 nucleotides: TGTGCCAGCTCACGAGGGAACCAGCCCCAGCATTTT. This chain uses TRBV18 with TRBJ1-5, with D unresolved. Germline V CDR1 and CDR2: KGHSH, LQKENI. V gave up 4 bases and J gave up 7 bases, with 8 bases separating them. There are 12 residues in the CDR3.

This chain joins TRBV11-3 and TRBJ2-1; 11 positions match TRBD2. The CDR3 contains 18 residues. Germline CDR1 is SGHNT and CDR2 is YENEEA. V dropped 0 bases and J dropped 4; count of bases not matched to a gene: 8. CDR3 loop: CASSLDFSGTSGYNEQFF. DNA for the CDR3: TGTGCCAGCAGCTTAGATTTTTCCGGGACTAGCGGATACAATGAGCAGTTCTTC. The variable domain in full, with the rest retrieved from reference TRBV11-3 and TRBJ2-1, is EAGVVQSPRYKIIEKKQPVAFWCNPISGHNTLYWYLQNLGQGPELLIRYENEEAVDDSQLPKDRFSAERLKGVDSTLKIQPAELGDSAVYLCASSLDFSGTSGYNEQFFGPGTRLTVL.

The chain couples TRBV5-1 to TRBJ2-1, with a tentative D call TRBD2 (5 bases). Germline loops: CDR1 SGHRS, CDR2 YFSETQ. This CDR3 has 12 residues. The V end was cut by 4 bases, the J end by 9 bases, with 11 bases between. The CDR3, as DNA: TGCGCCAGCAGCCCCGGGGTGGGTGAGCAGTTCTTC. Its translation: CASSPGVGEQFF.

The chain couples TRBV6-5 to TRBJ1-1; D possibly corresponds to TRBD1 (6 bases). CDR3 length: 14 residues. V was pared by 2 bases and J by 5 bases, with 12 bases between. Per the germline V gene, CDR1 is MNHEY and CDR2 is SVGAGI. The CDR3 DNA is TGTGCCAGCAGTTACGAGACAGGTGGGACTGAAGCTTTCTTT. It specifies CASSYETGGTEAFF.

The chain couples TRBV27 to TRBJ1-6, with 7 bases identical to TRBD1. CDR1 MNHEY and CDR2 SMNVEV come from the germline V gene (reference sequence). Losses at the gene ends were 3 bases for V and 9 bases for J; bases not matched to a gene: 29. This CDR3 is built from 22 residues. CDR3 sequence reads: CASSFIKGALPERGVQLSPLHF. The CDR3 bases are TGTGCCAGCAGTTTTATAAAGGGGGCGCTTCCCGAAAGGGGGGTTCAGCTTTCACCCCTCCACTTT.

This chain connects TRBV27 to TRBJ1-4; 7 bases match TRBD1. This CDR3 has 15 amino acids. V lost 4 bases, J lost 8 bases, and 10 bases stayed unmatched. Germline V gene lookup returns CDR1 MNHEY and CDR2 SMNVEV (reference sequence). Written as DNA, the CDR3 is TGTGCCAGCAGTTCCGGGACAGCCGGACTGGAAAAACTGTTTTTT. Encoded protein: CASSSGTAGLEKLFF.

The gene calls are TRBV27 and TRBJ2-2; 9 bases match TRBD2. Germline-derived CDR1 and CDR2 are MNHEY and SMNVEV (reference sequence). The CDR3 has 16 residues. V shed 4 bases, J shed 5 bases, and the junction held 8 bases outside the gene matches. The CDR3 is CASSSWQAGGTGELFF. The CDR3 coding sequence is TGTGCCAGCAGTTCCTGGCAAGCGGGGGGAACCGGGGAGCTGTTTTTT.

This clone was found once. V and J are TRBV5-6 and TRBJ2-3; no clear D gene. V lost 4 bases and J lost 0, with 15 bases in between. CDR3 length equals 16 residues. The germline V gene has CDR1 SGHDT and CDR2 YYEEEE. In DNA, the CDR3 is TGTGCCAGCAGCCTGCTTTCCTATCGGAGCACAGATACGCAGTATTTT. It encodes CASSLLSYRSTDTQYF.

The chain links TRBV5-1 to TRBJ2-1; no definite D call. This CDR3 has 14 amino acids. Germline V gene lookup returns CDR1 SGHRS and CDR2 YFSETQ. The V gene lost 0 bases and the J gene lost 7 bases, with 11 bases spanning the gap. The CDR3 DNA reads as TGCGCCAGCAGCTTGGCCTCCTTGAGAAATGAGCAGTTCTTC. As protein: CASSLASLRNEQFF.

The DNA of the CDR3 is TGCAGCGTGCAGGGGTACACTGAAGCTTTCTTT. This encodes CSVQGYTEAFF. This sequence joins TRBV29-1 and TRBJ1-1; D is possibly TRBD1 (6 bases). The CDR3 totals 11 residues. Trimming shortened V by 6 bases and J by 3 bases, and 8 bases separated the two germline ends. Germline CDR1 and CDR2: SQVTM and ANQGSEA.

J is TRBJ1-4 and V is TRBV19, with no clear D. This CDR3 is 15 amino acids long. With 7 bases removed from V and 3 bases from J, the gap between germline ends came to 15 bases. Germline V lookup: CDR1 LNHDA, CDR2 SQIVND (reference sequence). The CDR3 sequence: CASKRPSEANEKLFF. DNA of the CDR3: TGTGCCAGTAAAAGGCCCTCTGAGGCTAATGAAAAACTGTTTTTT.

This chain connects TRBV20-1 to TRBJ1-1; D may be TRBD1 (6 bases). Germline loops: CDR1 DFQATT, CDR2 SNEGSKA (reference sequence). The CDR3 runs to 11 residues. The CDR3 DNA reads as TGCACGGGAGGGGGAAACACTGAAGCTTTCTTT. As protein: CTGGGNTEAFF.

With respect to this clone: Other nucleotide sequences from this sample produce the same CDR3. The chain is built from TRBV20-1 and TRBJ1-1; D unclear. Trimming shortened V by 3 bases and J by 5 bases, and 7 bases separated the two germline ends. This CDR3 has 11 residues. Germline CDR1 is DFQATT and CDR2 is SNEGSKA (reference sequence). CDR3 sequence: CSARGDTEAFF. The CDR3 coding sequence is TGCAGTGCTAGGGGAGATACTGAAGCTTTCTTT.

The chain links TRBV27 to TRBJ2-7, with D possibly matching TRBD2 (6 bases). The V end lost 3 bases, the J end lost 2 bases, and 14 bases lay between the germline ends. The CDR3 is made up of 15 amino acids. The germline V gene encodes CDR1 MNHEY and CDR2 SMNVEV (reference sequence). The CDR3: CASSLSGAIPYEQYF. The CDR3 bases are TGTGCCAGCAGTTTGTCGGGAGCGATACCCTACGAGCAGTACTTC.

The chain couples TRBV11-2 to TRBJ2-7; 8 bases align to TRBD2. The CDR3 is 12 amino acids. Germline CDR1 is SGHAT and CDR2 is FQNNGV. J gave up 4 bases and V 5 bases, and 1 base lay outside the gene matches. The CDR3 DNA follows: TGTGCCAGCAGCAGCGGGAGTTACGAGCAGTACTTC. This codes for CASSSGSYEQYF.

The chain recombines TRBV5-1 with TRBJ1-2; 11 bases agree with TRBD1. The V gene's germline CDR1 is SGHRS and CDR2 YFSETQ. The CDR3 is 14 amino acids. V lost 6 bases and J lost 4; bases outside the gene matches: 5. CDR3 loop: CASTGQGASYGYTF. The CDR3 region has the DNA TGCGCCAGCACCGGACAGGGGGCGAGCTATGGCTACACCTTC.